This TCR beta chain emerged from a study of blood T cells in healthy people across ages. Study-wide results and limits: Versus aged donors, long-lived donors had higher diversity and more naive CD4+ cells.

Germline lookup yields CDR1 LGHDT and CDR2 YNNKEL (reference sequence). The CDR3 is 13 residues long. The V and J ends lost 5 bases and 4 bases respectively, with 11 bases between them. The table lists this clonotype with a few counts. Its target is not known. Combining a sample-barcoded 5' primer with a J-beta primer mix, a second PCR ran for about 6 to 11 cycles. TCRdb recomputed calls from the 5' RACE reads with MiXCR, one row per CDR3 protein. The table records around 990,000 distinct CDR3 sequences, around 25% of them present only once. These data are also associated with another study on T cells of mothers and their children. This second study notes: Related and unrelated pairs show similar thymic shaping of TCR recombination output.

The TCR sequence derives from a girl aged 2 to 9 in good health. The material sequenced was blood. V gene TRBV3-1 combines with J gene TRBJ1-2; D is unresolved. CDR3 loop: CASSSNSLYGYTF. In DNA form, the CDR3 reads TGTGCCAGCAGCTCTAACAGCCTCTATGGCTACACCTTC.